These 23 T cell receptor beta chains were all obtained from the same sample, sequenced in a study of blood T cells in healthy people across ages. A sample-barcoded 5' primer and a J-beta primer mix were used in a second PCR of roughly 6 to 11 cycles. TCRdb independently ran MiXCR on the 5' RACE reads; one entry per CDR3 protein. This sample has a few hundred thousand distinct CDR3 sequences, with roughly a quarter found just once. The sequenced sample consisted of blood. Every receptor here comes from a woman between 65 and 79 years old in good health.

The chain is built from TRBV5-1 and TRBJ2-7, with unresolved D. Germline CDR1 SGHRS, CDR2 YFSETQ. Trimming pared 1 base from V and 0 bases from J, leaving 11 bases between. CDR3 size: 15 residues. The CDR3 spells CASSLQPGLSYEQYF. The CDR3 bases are TGCGCCAGCAGCTTGCAACCGGGCCTCTCCTACGAGCAGTACTTC.

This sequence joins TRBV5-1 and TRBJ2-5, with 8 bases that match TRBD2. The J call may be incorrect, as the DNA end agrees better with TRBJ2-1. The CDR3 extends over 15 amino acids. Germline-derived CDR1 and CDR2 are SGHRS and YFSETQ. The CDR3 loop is CASIPGTSLINEQFF. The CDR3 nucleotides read TGCGCCAGCATCCCCGGGACTAGTCTTATTAATGAGCAGTTCTTC.

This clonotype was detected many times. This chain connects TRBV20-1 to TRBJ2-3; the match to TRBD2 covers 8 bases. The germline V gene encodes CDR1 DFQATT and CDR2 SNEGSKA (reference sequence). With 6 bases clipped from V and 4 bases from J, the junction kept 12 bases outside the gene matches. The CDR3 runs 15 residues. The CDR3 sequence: CSATDFSGAADTQYF. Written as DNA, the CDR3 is TGCAGTGCCACCGACTTTAGCGGGGCAGCAGATACGCAGTATTTT.

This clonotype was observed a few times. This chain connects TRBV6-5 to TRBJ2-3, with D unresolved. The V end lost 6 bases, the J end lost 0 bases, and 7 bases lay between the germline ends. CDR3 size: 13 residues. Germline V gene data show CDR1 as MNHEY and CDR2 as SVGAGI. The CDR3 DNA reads TGTGCCAGCAGCACAGCTAGCACAGATACGCAGTATTTT. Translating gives CASSTASTDTQYF.

This chain's CDR3 is CATHKGTGESNEKLFF. The CDR3 nucleotides read TGTGCCACCCACAAGGGGACAGGGGAAAGTAATGAAAAACTGTTTTTT. The chain recombines TRBV7-3 with TRBJ1-4; 10 positions agree with TRBD1. This CDR3 is built from 16 residues. The V segment lost 10 bases and the J segment 4 bases; nucleotides outside the gene matches: 12. CDR1 is SGHTA, CDR2 FQGTGA, per germline.

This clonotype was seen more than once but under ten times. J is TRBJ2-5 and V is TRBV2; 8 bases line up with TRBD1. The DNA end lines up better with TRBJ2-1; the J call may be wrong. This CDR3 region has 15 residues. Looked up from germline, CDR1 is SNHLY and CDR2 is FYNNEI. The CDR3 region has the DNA TGTGCCAGCAGTGGCGGGACAGGAAGTTACAATGAGCAGTTCTTC. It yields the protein CASSGGTGSYNEQFF.

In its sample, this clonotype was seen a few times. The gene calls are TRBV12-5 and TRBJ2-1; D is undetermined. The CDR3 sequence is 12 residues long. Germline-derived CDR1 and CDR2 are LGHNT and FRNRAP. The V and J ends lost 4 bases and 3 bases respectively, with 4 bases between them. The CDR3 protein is CASGWGYNEQFF. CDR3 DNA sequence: TGTGCTAGTGGTTGGGGCTACAATGAGCAGTTCTTC.

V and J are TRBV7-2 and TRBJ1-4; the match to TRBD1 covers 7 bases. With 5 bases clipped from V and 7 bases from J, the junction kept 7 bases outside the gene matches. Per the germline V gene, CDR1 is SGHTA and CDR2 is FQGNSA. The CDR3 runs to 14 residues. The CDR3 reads CASSPGRGLEKLFF. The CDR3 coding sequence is TGTGCCAGCAGCCCCGGGAGGGGGCTTGAAAAACTGTTTTTT.

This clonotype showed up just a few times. The CDR3 is CASRLQGGANTEAFF. CDR3 nucleotides: TGTGCCAGCAGACTACAGGGGGGGGCGAACACTGAAGCTTTCTTT. The J gene is TRBJ1-1, the V gene TRBV2; TRBD1 matches at 8 bases. The germline gives CDR1 SNHLY, CDR2 FYNNEI. Unmatched junction bases numbered 7, after V lost 6 bases and J lost 1 base. This CDR3 is built from 15 residues.

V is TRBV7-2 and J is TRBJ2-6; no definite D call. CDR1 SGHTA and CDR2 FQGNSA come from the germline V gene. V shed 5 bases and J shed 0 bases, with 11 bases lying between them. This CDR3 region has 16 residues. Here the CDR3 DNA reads TGTGCCAGCAGCCTCCTGGCGGACTCTGGGGCCAACGTCCTGACTTTC. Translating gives CASSLLADSGANVLTF.

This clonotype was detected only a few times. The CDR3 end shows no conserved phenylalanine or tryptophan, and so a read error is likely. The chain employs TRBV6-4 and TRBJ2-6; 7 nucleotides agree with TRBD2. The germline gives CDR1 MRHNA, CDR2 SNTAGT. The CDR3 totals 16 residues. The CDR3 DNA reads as TGTGCCGGCAGTGACGGGGGGAGCTCTGGGGCCAACGTCCTGACTCTC. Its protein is CAGSDGGSSGANVLTL.

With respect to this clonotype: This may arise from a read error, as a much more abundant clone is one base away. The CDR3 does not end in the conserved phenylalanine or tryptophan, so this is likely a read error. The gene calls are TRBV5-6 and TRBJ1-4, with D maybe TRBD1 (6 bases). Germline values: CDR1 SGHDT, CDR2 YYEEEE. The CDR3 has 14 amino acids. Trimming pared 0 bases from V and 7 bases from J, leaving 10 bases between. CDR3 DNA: TGTGCCAGCAGCTTGGGGGGGCCGGGTGAAAAACTGTTTTCT. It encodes CASSLGGPGEKLFS.

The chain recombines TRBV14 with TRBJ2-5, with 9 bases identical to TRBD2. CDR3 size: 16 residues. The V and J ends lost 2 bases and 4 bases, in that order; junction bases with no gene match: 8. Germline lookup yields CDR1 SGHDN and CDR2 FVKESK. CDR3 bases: TGTGCCAGCAGCCAATCGCGCGGGGGGGTGCCAGAGACCCAGTACTTC. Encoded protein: CASSQSRGGVPETQYF.

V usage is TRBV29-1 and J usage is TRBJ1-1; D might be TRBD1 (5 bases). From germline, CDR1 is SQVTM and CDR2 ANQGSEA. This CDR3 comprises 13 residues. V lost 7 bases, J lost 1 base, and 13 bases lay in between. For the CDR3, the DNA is TGCAGCGGGGATGAGGGGCAGAACACTGAAGCTTTCTTT. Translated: CSGDEGQNTEAFF.

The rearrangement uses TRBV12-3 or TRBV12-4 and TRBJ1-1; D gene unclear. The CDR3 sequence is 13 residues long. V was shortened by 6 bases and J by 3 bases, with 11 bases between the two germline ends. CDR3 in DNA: TGTGCCAGCAGGCTACAGTCCTACACTGAAGCTTTCTTT. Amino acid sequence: CASRLQSYTEAFF.

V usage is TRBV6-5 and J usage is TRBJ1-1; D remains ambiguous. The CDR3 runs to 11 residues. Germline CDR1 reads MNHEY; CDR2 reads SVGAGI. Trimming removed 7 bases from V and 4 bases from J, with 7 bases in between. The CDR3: CASTSSTEAFF. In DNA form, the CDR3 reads TGTGCCAGCACCTCATCCACTGAAGCTTTCTTT.

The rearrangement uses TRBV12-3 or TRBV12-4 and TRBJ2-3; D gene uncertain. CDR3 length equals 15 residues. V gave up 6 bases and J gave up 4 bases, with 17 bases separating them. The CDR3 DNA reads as TGTGCCAGCAGGCCCCCGAGACTGGACGCAGATACGCAGTATTTT. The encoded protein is CASRPPRLDADTQYF.

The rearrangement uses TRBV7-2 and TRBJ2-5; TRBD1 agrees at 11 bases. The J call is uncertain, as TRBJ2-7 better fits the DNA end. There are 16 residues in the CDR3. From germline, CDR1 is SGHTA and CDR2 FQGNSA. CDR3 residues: CASSKSGTGGAYEQYV. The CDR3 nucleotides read TGTGCCAGCAGCAAATCCGGGACAGGGGGGGCCTACGAGCAGTACGTC.

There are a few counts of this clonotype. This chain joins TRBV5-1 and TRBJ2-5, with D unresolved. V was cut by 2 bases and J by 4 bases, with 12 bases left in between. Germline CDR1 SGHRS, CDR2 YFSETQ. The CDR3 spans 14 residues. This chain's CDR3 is CASSLPQLGETQYF. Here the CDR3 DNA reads TGCGCCAGCAGCTTACCCCAGTTAGGAGAGACCCAGTACTTC.

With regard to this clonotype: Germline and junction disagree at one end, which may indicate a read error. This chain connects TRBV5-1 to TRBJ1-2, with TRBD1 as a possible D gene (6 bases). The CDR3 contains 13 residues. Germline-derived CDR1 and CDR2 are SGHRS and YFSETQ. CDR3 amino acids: CASSLEVTGGYAF. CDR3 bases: TGCGCCAGCAGCTTGGAGGTGACCGGGGGCTACGCCTTC.

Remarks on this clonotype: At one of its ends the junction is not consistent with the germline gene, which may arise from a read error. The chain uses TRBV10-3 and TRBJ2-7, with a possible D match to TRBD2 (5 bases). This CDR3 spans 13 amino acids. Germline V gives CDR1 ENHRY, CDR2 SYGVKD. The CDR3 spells CAISENSDTGRHF. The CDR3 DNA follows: TGTGCCATCAGTGAGAATAGCGACACTGGACGGCACTTC.

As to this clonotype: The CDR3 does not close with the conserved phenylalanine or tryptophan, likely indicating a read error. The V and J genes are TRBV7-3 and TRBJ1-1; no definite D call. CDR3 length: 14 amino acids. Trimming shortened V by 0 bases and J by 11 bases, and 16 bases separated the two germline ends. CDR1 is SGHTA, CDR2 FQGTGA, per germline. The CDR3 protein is CASSLTADASSAFL. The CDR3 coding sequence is TGTGCCAGCAGCTTAACCGCAGACGCCTCTTCTGCTTTCCTT.

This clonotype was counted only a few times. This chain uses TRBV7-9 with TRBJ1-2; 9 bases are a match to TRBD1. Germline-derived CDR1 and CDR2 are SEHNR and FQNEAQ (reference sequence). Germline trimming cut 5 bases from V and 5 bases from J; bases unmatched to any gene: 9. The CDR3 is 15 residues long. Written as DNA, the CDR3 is TGTGCCAGCAGCGCCATGACAGGGGGGAATTATGGCTACACCTTC. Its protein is CASSAMTGGNYGYTF.